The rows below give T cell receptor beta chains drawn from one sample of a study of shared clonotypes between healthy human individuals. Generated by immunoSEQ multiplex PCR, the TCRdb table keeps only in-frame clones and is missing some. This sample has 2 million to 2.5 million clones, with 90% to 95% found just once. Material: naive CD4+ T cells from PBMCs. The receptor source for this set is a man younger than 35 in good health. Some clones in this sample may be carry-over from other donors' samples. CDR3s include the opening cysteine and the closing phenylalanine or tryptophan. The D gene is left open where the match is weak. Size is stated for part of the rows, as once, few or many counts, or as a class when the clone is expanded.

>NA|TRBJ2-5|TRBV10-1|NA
TGCGCCAGCAGTGAGTCGAGGATTTTCGCGGGTAGGGAGACCCAGTACTTC
CASSESRIFAGRETQYF
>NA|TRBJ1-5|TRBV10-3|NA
TGTGCCATCAGTCTGGGCCCCGACGGCAATCAGCCCCAGCATTTT
CAISLGPDGNQPQHF
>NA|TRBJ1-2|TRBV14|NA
TGTGCCAGCAGCCAAGTTCGTCCGGGGGCGCGAGATGGCTACACCTTC
CASSQVRPGARDGYTF
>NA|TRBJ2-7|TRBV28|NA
TGTGCCAGCAGTTCAGACTACCCGTACGAGCAGTACTTC
CASSSDYPYEQYF
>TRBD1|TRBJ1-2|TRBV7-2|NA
TGTGCCAGCAGCTTAGGAGGGGGCCCTCACTATGGCTACACCTTC
CASSLGGGPHYGYTF
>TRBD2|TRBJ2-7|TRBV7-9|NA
TGTGCCAGCAGCCCCCGGGGGGGGGCCTACGAGCAGTACTTC
CASSPRGGAYEQYF
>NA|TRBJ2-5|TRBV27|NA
TGTGCCAGCAGCGCCGGAGGGCGTTCCTTCCAAGAGACCCAGTACTTC
CASSAGGRSFQETQYF
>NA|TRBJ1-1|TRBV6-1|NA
TGTGCCAGCACCCCCCCCGGGGGCTCTGAAGCTTTCTTT
CASTPPGGSEAFF
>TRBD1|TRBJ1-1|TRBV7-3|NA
TGTGCCAGCAGCTTAGGGACAGGGCCAGCTTTCTTT
CASSLGTGPAFF
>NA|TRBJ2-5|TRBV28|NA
TGTGCCAGCAGTTTGCGCCCCGTGGGTGGTGGGGAGACCCAGTACTTC
CASSLRPVGGGETQYF
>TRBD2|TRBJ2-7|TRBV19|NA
TGTGCCAGTAGTATAAACGGGCGGCTAGCGGGAAATTACGAGCAGTACTTC
CASSINGRLAGNYEQYF
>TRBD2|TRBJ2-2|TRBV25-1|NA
TGTGCCACAAGACGTACTAGCGGACTAAACACCGGGGAGCTGTTTTTT
CATRRTSGLNTGELFF
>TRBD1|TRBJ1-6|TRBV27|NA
TGTGCCAGCACCCGAGAGGGGGCCAGGAATTCACCCCTCCACTTT
CASTREGARNSPLHF
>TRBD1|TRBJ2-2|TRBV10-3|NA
TGTGCCATCGGCGACCGGGACAGAAAACCCACCGGGGAGCTGTTTTTT
CAIGDRDRKPTGELFF
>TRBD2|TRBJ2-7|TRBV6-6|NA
TGTGCCAGCACCGTGAGCGGGAGGGCCGGCGAGCAGTACTTC
CASTVSGRAGEQYF
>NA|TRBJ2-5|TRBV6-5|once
TGTGCCAGCAGTTTCTATCTCAGGGGTTCGGGAGAGACCCAGTACTTC
CASSFYLRGSGETQYF
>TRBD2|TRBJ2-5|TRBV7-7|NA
TGTGCCAGCACCCAAATAGCGGGTTTCCAAGAGACCCAGTACTTC
CASTQIAGFQETQYF
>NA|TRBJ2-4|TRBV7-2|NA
TGTGCCAGCAGCTTAGCCGGGTTAAACATTCAGTACTTC
CASSLAGLNIQYF
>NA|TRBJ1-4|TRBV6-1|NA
TGTGCCAGCAGTGAAATTCGGCAGGGAGGATACCAGGGAAGAAAACTGTTTTTT
CASSEIRQGGYQGRKLFF
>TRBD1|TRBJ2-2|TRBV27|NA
TGTGCCAGCGGCCGGACAGGAGGTTTAAACACCGGGGAGCTGTTTTTT
CASGRTGGLNTGELFF
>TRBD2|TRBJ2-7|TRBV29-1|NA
TGCAGCGTTGGGACTAGCGGGTTATCCTACGAGCAGTACTTC
CSVGTSGLSYEQYF
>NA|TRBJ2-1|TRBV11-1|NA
TGTGCCAGCAGACCGCCTAGTGATCATGAGCAGTTCTTC
CASRPPSDHEQFF
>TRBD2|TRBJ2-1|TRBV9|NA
TGTGCCAGCAGCGTAGTGGTAGCGGGGGATGAGCAGTTCTTC
CASSVVVAGDEQFF
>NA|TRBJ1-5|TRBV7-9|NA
TGTGCCAGCAGCCCCGGTGGGGCCGACGGGGGCCCCCAGCATTTT
CASSPGGADGGPQHF
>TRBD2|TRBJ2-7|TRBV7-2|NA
TGTGCCAGCAGCTTAGCCCGGACTAGCGTCTACGAGCAGTACTTC
CASSLARTSVYEQYF
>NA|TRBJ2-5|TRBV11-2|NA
TGTGCCAGCAGCTTCCCTCAAGAGACCCAGTACTTC
CASSFPQETQYF
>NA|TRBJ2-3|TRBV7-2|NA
TGTGCCAGCAGCTTCGGGGCGGGGTTCACAGATACGCAGTATTTT
CASSFGAGFTDTQYF
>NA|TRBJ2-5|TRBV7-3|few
TGTGCCAGCAGCCCCGGGGAGACCCAGTACTTC
CASSPGETQYF
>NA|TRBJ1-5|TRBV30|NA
TGTGCCTGGAGTATAGGTACCTGGAATCAGCCCCAGCATTTT
CAWSIGTWNQPQHF